This section outlines one T cell receptor beta chain sequence together with its context. As yet, its antigen is unknown. These data are taken from a study of breast tumors, draining lymph nodes, adjacent tissues. Findings and limits, study-wide: Tumors had less TCR diversity than lymph nodes, more than nontumor tissue. Findings are consistent with lymph node origin and intratumoral expansion of most tumor T cells.

TCRdb reprocessed the multiplex PCR reads via MiXCR and lists one record per CDR3 protein. The table has roughly 260,000 distinct CDR3 sequences, under 35% seen once. The lymph nodes were axillary draining lymph nodes from breast cancer patients. The receptor comes from a female donor with breast cancer. Some clones in this sample may be carry-over from other donors' samples. Sample: axillary lymph node tissue.

Written as DNA, the CDR3 is TGCGCCAGCAGCTTGGGACTAGATAGCCCCGGGGAGCTGTTTTTT. Translating it yields CASSLGLDSPGELFF. V and J are TRBV5-1 and TRBJ2-2, with D possibly TRBD2 on 6 matching bases. This CDR3 has 15 residues. V was trimmed by 0 bases and J by 6 bases, leaving 12 bases between them. CDR1 is SGHRS and CDR2 is YFSETQ in the germline V gene.